This TCR beta chain came from a study of shared clonotypes between healthy human individuals. Study-wide results and caveats: As a rule, naive subsets had a larger estimated richness than memory subsets. Non-shared clonotypes had lower generation probabilities than clonotypes shared by all four sorted-subset donors.

The germline CDR1 and CDR2 sequences are SGHKS and YYEKEE (reference sequence). Trimming removed 0 bases at V and 9 bases at J, with 13 bases between. This CDR3 has 14 amino acids. TCRdb's table, derived via immunoSEQ multiplex PCR, lists solely in-frame clones and lacks some. The table records some 1.5 million clones, around 98% of them present only once. CD45RA-negative memory and CD45RA+ naive subsets were split from the CD4+ cells. Details on this clone: Its antigen remains unidentified.

Material for sequencing was naive CD4+ T cells sorted from blood. Subset in this sample: CD45RA+ positively selected. This clonotype was obtained from a man aged 25-45 years in good health. V is TRBV5-5 and J is TRBJ1-5; unclear D gene. CDR3 nucleotides: TGTGCCAGCAGCTTGGGTCACCTGTTTACGCCCCAGCATTTT. It translates to CASSLGHLFTPQHF. Full variable domain (rest looked up from reference TRBV5-5 and TRBJ1-5): DAGVTQSPTHLIKTRGQQVTLRCSPISGHKSVSWYQQVLGQGPQFIFQYYEKEERGRGNFPDRFSARQFPNYSSELNVNALLLGDSALYLCASSLGHLFTPQHFGDGTRLSIL.